The entry below gives a single TCR beta chain sequence along with its context. Its specificity is not known. The data are from a study of T cell responses to AZD1222 COVID-19 vaccine. The CDR3 spans 14 residues. The V gene's germline CDR1 is MNHEY and CDR2 SMNVEV (reference sequence). Trimming removed 2 bases at V and 2 bases at J, with 10 bases between. Using immunoSEQ multiplex PCR, the repertoire was profiled, and TCRdb retains in-frame clones only, with some absent. The sample yields about 270,000 clones, 94% seen once. Second-dose groups at about 4 or about 12 weeks were pooled. Study-wide points: Donors skewed white British and female; clonal diversity was possibly underestimated. Dominant at 160-218 and 743-854, vaccine-associated CD4 TCRs also spanned spike. Sampling captured repertoires only after the peak T cell response.

The source material was peripheral blood, sampled 28 days after the second AZD1222 dose. This receptor was identified in an adult who received the AZD1222 COVID-19 vaccine. The chain couples TRBV27 to TRBJ2-7, with D tentatively TRBD2 (5 bases). Written as DNA, the CDR3 is TGTGCCAGCAGTTTAGGAGGCGCTACCTACGAGCAGTACTTC. This translates into CASSLGGATYEQYF.